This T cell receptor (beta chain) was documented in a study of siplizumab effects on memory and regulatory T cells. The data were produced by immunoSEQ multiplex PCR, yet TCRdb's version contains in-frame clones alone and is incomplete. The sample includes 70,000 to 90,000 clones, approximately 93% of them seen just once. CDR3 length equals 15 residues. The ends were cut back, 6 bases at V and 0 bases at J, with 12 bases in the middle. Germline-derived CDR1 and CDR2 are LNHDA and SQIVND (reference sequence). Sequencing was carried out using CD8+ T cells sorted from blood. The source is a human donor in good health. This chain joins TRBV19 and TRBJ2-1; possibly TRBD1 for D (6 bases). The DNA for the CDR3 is TGTGCCAGTAGCGAAGGACAGTACTCCTACAATGAGCAGTTCTTC. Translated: CASSEGQYSYNEQFF.